This T cell receptor beta chain was found in a study of STAT5B mutations in CD4+ large granular lymphocyte leukemia. Sequencing was at survey level. The assay was immunoSEQ multiplex PCR, and TCRdb's table has in-frame clones only and misses some. Altogether more than 30,000 clones are present, roughly 91% being singletons, with the ten largest covering roughly 0.43%. Concerning this clone itself: Antigen specificity is unknown.

Germline V gene sequence: CDR1 SGHRS, CDR2 YFSETQ. CDR3 length equals 14 residues. V shed 2 bases and J shed 7 bases, with 13 bases lying between them. The study, taken as a whole, reports: Top patient clones used TRBV06 genes more often: 8/27 versus 2/35 in controls. Without putative leukemic clones, patient CD4-sorted repertoires remained more clonal than healthy CD4+ repertoires. Main leukemic clonotypes were patient-specific, but roughly 23% appeared at low frequency elsewhere.

The TCR sequence derives from a human donor in good health. Material: CD4+ T cells from blood buffy coats. The rearrangement uses TRBV5-1 and TRBJ2-1; D might be TRBD2 (5 bases). The CDR3 sequence is CASSLTSSRNEQFF. The CDR3 DNA is TGCGCCAGCAGCTTAACGTCTAGCCGGAATGAGCAGTTCTTC. Full variable domain (outside the CDR3, taken from reference TRBV5-1 and TRBJ2-1): KAGVTQTPRYLIKTRGQQVTLSCSPISGHRSVSWYQQTPGQGLQFLFEYFSETQRNKGNFPGRFSGRQFSNSRSEMNVSTLELGDSALYLCASSLTSSRNEQFFGPGTRLTVL.